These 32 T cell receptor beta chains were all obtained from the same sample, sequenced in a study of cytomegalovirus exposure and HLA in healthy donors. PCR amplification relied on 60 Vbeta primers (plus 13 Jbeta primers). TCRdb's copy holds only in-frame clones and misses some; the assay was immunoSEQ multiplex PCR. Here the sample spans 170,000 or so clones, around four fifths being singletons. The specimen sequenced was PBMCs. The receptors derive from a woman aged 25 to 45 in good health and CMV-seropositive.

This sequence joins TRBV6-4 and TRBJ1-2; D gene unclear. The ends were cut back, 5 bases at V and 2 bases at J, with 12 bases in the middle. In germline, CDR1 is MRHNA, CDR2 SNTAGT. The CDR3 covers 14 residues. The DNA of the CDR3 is TGTGCCAGCAGTAATAGTGCAGGAAACTATGGCTACACCTTC. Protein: CASSNSAGNYGYTF.

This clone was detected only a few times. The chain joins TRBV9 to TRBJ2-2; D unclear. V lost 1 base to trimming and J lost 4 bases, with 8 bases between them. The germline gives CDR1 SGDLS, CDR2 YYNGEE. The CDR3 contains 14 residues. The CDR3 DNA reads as TGTGCCAGCAGCGTACTGTTTTCCACCGGGGAGCTGTTTTTT. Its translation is CASSVLFSTGELFF.

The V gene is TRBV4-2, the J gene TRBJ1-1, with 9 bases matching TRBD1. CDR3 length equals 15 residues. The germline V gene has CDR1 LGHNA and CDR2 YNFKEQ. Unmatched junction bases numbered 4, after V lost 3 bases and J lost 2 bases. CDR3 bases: TGTGCCAGCAGCCATGGGGACAGGGAAAACACTGAAGCTTTCTTT. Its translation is CASSHGDRENTEAFF.

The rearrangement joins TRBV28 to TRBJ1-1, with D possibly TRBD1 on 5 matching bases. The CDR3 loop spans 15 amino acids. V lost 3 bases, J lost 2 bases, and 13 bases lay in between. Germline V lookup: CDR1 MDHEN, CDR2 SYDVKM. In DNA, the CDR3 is TGTGCCAGCAGTTTTCGGGGGGTTGTTAACACTGAAGCTTTCTTT. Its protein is CASSFRGVVNTEAFF.

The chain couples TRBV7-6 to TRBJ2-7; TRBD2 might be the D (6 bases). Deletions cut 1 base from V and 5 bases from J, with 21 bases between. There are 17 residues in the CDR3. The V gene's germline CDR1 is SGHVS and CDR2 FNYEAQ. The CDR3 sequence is CASSLGSAGRTMNEQYF. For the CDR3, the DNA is TGTGCCAGCAGCTTAGGATCTGCGGGGAGAACTATGAACGAGCAGTACTTC.

The CDR3 DNA reads as TGTGCCAGCAGTTACAAGGGCGGGAACTATGGCTACACCTTC. It codes for CASSYKGGNYGYTF. The chain recombines TRBV6-5 with TRBJ1-2, with D unresolved. The CDR3 length is 14 residues. V was cut by 2 bases and J by 2 bases, with 9 bases left in between. The germline gives CDR1 MNHEY, CDR2 SVGAGI.

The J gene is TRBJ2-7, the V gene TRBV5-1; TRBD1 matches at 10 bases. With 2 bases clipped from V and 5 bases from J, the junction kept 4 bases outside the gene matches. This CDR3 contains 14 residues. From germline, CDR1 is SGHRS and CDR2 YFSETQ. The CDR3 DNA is TGCGCCAGCAGCTTAGACAGGGGGCTGAACGAGCAGTACTTC. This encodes CASSLDRGLNEQYF.

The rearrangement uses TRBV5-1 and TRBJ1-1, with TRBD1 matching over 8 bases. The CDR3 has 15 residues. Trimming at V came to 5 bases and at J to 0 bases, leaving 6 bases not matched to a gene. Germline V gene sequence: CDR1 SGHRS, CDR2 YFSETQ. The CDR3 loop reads CASRIEQGVNTEAFF. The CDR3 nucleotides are TGCGCCAGCAGGATTGAACAGGGGGTGAACACTGAAGCTTTCTTT.

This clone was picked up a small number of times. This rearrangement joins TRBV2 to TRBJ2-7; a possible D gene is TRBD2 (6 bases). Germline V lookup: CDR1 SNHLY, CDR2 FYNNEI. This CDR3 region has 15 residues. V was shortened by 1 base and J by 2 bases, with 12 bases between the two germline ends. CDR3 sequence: CASSEGGATTYEQYF. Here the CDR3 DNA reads TGTGCCAGCAGTGAAGGCGGGGCTACCACCTACGAGCAGTACTTC.

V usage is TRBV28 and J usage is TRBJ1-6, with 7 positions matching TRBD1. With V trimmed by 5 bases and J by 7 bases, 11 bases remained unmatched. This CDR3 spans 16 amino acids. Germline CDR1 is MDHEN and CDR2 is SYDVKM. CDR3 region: CASSGTGTAPNSPLHF. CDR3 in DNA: TGTGCCAGCAGTGGAACCGGGACAGCGCCAAATTCACCCCTCCACTTT.

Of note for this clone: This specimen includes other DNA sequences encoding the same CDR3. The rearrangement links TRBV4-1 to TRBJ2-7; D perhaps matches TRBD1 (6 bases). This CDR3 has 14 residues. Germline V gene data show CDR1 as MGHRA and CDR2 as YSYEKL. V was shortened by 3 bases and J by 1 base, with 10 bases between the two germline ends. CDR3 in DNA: TGCGCCAGCAGCCAGGGCAGGGGTTCCTACGAGCAGTACTTC. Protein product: CASSQGRGSYEQYF.

CDR3 loop: CASSERLAGVGNEQFF. CDR3 coding DNA: TGTGCCAGCAGTGAAAGACTAGCGGGAGTTGGCAATGAGCAGTTCTTC. The V and J genes are TRBV2 and TRBJ2-1, with 12 bases fitting TRBD2. The V and J ends lost 2 bases and 6 bases, in that order; junction bases with no gene match: 5. CDR1 is SNHLY and CDR2 is FYNNEI in the germline V gene. This CDR3 region has 16 residues.

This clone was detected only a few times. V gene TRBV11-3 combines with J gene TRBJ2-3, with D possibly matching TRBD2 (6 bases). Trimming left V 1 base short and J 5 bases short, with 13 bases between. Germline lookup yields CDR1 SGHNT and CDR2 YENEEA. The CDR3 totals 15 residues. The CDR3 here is CASSLGGAYEDTQYF. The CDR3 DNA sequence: TGTGCCAGCAGCTTAGGCGGGGCCTACGAAGATACGCAGTATTTT.

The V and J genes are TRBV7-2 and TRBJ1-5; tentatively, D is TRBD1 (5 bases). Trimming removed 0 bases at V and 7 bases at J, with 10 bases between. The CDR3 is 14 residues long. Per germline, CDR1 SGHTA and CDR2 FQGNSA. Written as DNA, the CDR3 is TGTGCCAGCAGCTTAGCAGGGGTTAAGCAGCCCCAGCATTTT. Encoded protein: CASSLAGVKQPQHF.

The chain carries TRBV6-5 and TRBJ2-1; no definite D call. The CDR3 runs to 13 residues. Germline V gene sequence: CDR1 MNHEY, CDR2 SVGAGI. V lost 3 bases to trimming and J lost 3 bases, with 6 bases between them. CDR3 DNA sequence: TGTGCCAGCAGTTATGCGGTCTACAATGAGCAGTTCTTC. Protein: CASSYAVYNEQFF.

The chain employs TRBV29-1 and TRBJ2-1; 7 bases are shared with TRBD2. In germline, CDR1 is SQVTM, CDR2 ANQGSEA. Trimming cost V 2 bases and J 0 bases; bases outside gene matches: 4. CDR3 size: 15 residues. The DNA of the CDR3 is TGCAGCGTTGAAAGGCGGGAGAGCTCCTACAATGAGCAGTTCTTC. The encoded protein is CSVERRESSYNEQFF.

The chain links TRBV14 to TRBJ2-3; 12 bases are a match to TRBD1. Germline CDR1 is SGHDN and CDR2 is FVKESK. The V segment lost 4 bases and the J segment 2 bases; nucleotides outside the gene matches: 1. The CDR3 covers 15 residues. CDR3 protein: CASSRDRGLTDTQYF. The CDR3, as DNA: TGTGCCAGCAGCCGGGACAGGGGGCTCACAGATACGCAGTATTTT. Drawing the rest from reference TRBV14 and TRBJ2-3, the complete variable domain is EAGVTQFPSHSVIEKGQTVTLRCDPISGHDNLYWYRRVMGKEIKFLLHFVKESKQDESGMPNNRFLAERTGGTYSTLKVQPAELEDSGVYFCASSRDRGLTDTQYFGPGTRLTVL.

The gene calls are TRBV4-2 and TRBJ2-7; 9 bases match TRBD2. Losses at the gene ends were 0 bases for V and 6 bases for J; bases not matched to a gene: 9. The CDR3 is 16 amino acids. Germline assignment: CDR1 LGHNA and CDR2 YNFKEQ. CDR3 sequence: CASSQDYLAGSGEQYF. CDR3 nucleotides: TGTGCCAGCAGCCAAGATTATCTAGCGGGGTCTGGCGAGCAGTACTTC.

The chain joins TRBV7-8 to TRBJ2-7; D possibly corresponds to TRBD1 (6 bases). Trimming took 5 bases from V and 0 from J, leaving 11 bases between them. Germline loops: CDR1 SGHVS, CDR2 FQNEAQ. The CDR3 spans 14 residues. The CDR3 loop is CASSPQGPSYEQYF. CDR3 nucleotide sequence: TGTGCCAGCAGCCCACAGGGACCCTCCTACGAGCAGTACTTC.

CDR3 in amino acids: CASSQDLGRDTEAFF. CDR3 DNA sequence: TGCGCCAGCAGCCAAGATCTTGGCAGGGACACTGAAGCTTTCTTT. This chain joins TRBV4-1 and TRBJ1-1, with D maybe TRBD1 (5 bases). The CDR3 covers 15 residues. Germline CDR1 reads MGHRA; CDR2 reads YSYEKL. V was clipped by 0 bases and J by 3 bases, with 11 bases between them.

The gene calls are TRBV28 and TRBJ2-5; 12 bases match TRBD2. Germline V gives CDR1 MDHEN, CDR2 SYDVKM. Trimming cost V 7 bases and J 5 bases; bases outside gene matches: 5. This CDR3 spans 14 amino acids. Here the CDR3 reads CASNLAGGRETQYF. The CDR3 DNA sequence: TGTGCCAGCAACCTAGCGGGAGGGAGGGAGACCCAGTACTTC.

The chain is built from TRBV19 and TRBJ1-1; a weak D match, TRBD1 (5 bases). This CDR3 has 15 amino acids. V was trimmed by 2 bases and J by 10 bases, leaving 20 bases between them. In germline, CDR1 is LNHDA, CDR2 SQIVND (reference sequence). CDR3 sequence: CASSINQQGRGGAFF. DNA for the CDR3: TGTGCCAGTAGTATAAACCAACAAGGCCGCGGGGGAGCTTTCTTT. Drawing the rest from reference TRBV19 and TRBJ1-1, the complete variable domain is DGGITQSPKYLFRKEGQNVTLSCEQNLNHDAMYWYRQDPGQGLRLIYYSQIVNDFQKGDIAEGYSVSREKKESFPLTVTSAQKNPTAFYLCASSINQQGRGGAFFGQGTRLTVV.

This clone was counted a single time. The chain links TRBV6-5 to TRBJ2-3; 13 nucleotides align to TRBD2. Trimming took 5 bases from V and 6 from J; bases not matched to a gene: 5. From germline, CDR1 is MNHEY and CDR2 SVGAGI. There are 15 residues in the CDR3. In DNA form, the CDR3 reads TGTGCCAGCAGTCAACAGGGACTAGCGGGGGATACGCAGTATTTT. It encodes CASSQQGLAGDTQYF.

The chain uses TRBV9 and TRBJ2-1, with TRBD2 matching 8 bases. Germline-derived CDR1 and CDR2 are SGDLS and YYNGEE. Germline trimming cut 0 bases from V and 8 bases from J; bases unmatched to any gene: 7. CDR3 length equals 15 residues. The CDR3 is CASSVDSGRIDEQFF. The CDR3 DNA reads TGTGCCAGCAGCGTAGACAGCGGGAGAATTGATGAGCAGTTCTTC.

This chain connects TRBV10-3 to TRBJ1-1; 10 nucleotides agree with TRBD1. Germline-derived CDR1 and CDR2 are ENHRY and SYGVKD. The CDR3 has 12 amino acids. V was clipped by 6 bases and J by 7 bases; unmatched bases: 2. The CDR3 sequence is CAIRGTGVEAFF. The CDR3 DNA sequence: TGTGCCATCAGAGGGACAGGGGTTGAAGCTTTCTTT.

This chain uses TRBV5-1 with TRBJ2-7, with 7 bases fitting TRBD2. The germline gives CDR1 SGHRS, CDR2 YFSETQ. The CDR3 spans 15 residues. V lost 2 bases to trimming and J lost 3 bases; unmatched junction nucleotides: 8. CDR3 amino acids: CASSFGGGDYYEQYF. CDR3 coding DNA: TGCGCCAGCAGCTTTGGGGGAGGGGATTACTACGAGCAGTACTTC.

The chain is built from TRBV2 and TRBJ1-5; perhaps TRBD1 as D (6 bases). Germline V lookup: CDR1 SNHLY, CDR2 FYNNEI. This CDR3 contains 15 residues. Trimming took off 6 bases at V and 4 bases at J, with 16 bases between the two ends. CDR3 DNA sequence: TGTGCCAGCAGAAGCGGGACACTCACGAATCAGCCCCAGCATTTT. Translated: CASRSGTLTNQPQHF. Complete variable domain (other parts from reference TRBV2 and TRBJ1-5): EPEVTQTPSHQVTQMGQEVILRCVPISNHLYFYWYRQILGQKVEFLVSFYNNEISEKSEIFDDQFSVERPDGSNFTLKIRSTKLEDSAMYFCASRSGTLTNQPQHFGDGTRLSIL.

CDR3 protein: CASSYSGEGKLFF. CDR3 sequence (DNA): TGTGCCAGCAGTTACTCAGGGGAGGGAAAACTGTTTTTT. The V gene is TRBV6-6, the J gene TRBJ1-4; a possible D gene is TRBD1 (5 bases). The germline gives CDR1 MNHNY, CDR2 SVGAGI (reference sequence). CDR3 length: 13 residues. V was cut by 0 bases and J by 10 bases, with 9 bases left in between.

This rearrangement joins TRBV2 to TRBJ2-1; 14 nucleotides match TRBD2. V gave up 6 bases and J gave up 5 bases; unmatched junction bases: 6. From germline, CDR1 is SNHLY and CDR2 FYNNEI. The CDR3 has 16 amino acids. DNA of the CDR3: TGTGCCAGCAGCAGATCGACTAGCGGGAGGGACAATGAGCAGTTCTTC. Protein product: CASSRSTSGRDNEQFF.

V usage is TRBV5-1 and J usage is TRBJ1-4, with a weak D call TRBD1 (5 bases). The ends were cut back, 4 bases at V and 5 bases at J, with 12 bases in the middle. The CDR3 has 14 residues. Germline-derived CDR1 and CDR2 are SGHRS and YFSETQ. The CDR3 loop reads CASSLGLENEKLFF. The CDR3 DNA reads TGCGCCAGCAGCCTGGGACTGGAAAATGAAAAACTGTTTTTT.

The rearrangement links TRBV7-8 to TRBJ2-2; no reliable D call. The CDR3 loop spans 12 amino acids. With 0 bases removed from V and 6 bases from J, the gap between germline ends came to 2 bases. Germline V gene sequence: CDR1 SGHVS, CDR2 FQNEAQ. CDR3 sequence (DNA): TGTGCCAGCAGCTTAGCCGCCGGGGAGCTGTTTTTT. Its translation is CASSLAAGELFF.

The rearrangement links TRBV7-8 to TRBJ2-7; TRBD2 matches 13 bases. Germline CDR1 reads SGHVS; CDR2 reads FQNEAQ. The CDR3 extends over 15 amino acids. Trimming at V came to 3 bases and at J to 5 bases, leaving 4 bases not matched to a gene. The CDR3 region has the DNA TGTGCCAGCAGCTTGGGACTAGCGGGAAGGGACGAGCAGTACTTC. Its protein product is CASSLGLAGRDEQYF.